The sequence of this TCR beta chain was determined in a study of blood T cell repertoires in COVID-19. For the study at large: Samples of COVID-19 (acute and convalescent) were obtained from the United States, Italy and Spain.

Trimming shortened V by 4 bases and J by 4 bases, and 13 bases separated the two germline ends. Germline CDR1 and CDR2: SGHNT and YYREEE (reference sequence). The CDR3 runs to 14 residues. Under the authors' procedure: Cell counts per sample came from amplifying reference gene primers. Method: immunoSEQ multiplex PCR; TCRdb's copy keeps in-frame clones and lacks some. V and J calls and clone size are copied from that table; D and trimming were computed from the DNA. The sample holds some 140,000 clones, 85% to 90% seen once. This receptor was obtained from a man aged 70 or older with active COVID-19. The chain links TRBV5-4 to TRBJ2-3; D might be TRBD1 (6 bases). The specimen sequenced was peripheral blood. CDR3 sequence (DNA): TGTGCCAGCAGCGCACTACAGGGCGCAGATACGCAGTATTTT. It specifies CASSALQGADTQYF.